This entry lists 9 T cell receptor beta chains sequenced from one sample in a study of blood T cells in healthy people across ages. Through a sample-barcoded 5' primer and a J-beta primer mix, a second PCR was run for about 6 to 11 cycles. TCRdb processed the 5' RACE reads anew with MiXCR; each CDR3 protein has one entry. The repertoire consists of around 800,000 distinct CDR3 sequences, with around 42% occurring once and the leading ten covering approximately 19%. Sequencing was performed on blood. The receptor set was obtained from a man between 60 and 75 years old in good health.

This rearrangement joins TRBV21-1 to TRBJ2-5; the D segment call TRBD2 is taken from the table without a DNA check. TRBV21-1 is reported as a pseudogene. This CDR3 region has 14 residues. The CDR3: CASRRTLVSETQYF. The CDR3 DNA follows: TGTGCCAGCCGCCGAACACTAGTTTCGGAGACCCAGTACTTC.

The chain is built from TRBV5-1 and TRBJ2-7; D possibly corresponds to TRBD1 (5 bases). Germline V gives CDR1 SGHRS, CDR2 YFSETQ. Trimming removed 0 bases at V and 0 bases at J, with 10 bases between. This CDR3 has 15 amino acids. The CDR3 here is CASSLGTPASYEQYF. The CDR3 DNA is TGCGCCAGCAGCTTGGGGACACCAGCCTCCTACGAGCAGTACTTC.

This rearrangement joins TRBV13 to TRBJ2-3, with D perhaps TRBD1 or TRBD2 (6 bases each). The V gene's germline CDR1 is PRHDT and CDR2 FYEKMQ (reference sequence). Trimming removed 4 bases at V and 2 bases at J, with 19 bases between. CDR3 length: 17 amino acids. This chain's CDR3 is CASSSVGRDTFTDTQYF. For the CDR3, the DNA is TGTGCCAGCAGCTCCGTAGGGCGGGACACATTCACAGATACGCAGTATTTT.

This chain uses TRBV7-2 with TRBJ2-7, with 13 bases aligning to TRBD2. CDR1 is SGHTA and CDR2 is FQGNSA in the germline V gene. This CDR3 has 16 residues. The trim removed 0 bases at V and 3 bases at J, leaving 2 bases unmatched. The CDR3 nucleotides are TGTGCCAGCAGCTTAGCAAGGACTAGCGGGGGCTACGAGCAGTACTTC. Its translation: CASSLARTSGGYEQYF.

V is TRBV7-9 and J is TRBJ2-7; D possibly uses TRBD1 or TRBD2 (6 bases each). Trimming left V 1 base short and J 3 bases short, with 13 bases between. CDR1 is SEHNR, CDR2 FQNEAQ, per germline (reference sequence). The CDR3 has 15 residues. The CDR3 sequence: CASSLGGAGHYEQYF. The CDR3 DNA is TGTGCCAGCAGCTTAGGGGGGGCAGGCCACTACGAGCAGTACTTC.

This clonotype was observed a single time. The CDR3 end shows no conserved phenylalanine or tryptophan, and so a read error is likely. This rearrangement joins TRBV6-6 to TRBJ1-4, with 7 bases aligning to TRBD1. CDR3 length equals 14 residues. With 6 bases clipped from V and 3 bases from J, the junction kept 4 bases outside the gene matches. Germline values: CDR1 MNHNY, CDR2 SVGAGI (reference sequence). The DNA for the CDR3 is TGTGCCAGCAGGGCGGGACAGTCTAATGAAAAACTGTTTGTT. This gives the protein CASRAGQSNEKLFV.

The chain carries TRBV4-1 and TRBJ2-7; D is undetermined. This CDR3 has 13 residues. V dropped 4 bases and J dropped 1 base, with 8 bases sitting between them. Germline V lookup: CDR1 MGHRA, CDR2 YSYEKL. This chain's CDR3 is CASSPAPSYEQYF. The DNA of the CDR3 is TGCGCCAGCAGCCCAGCCCCTTCCTACGAGCAGTACTTC.

The chain joins TRBV4-1 to TRBJ1-6, with D possibly matching TRBD1 (5 bases). The CDR3 is 14 residues long. Looked up from germline, CDR1 is MGHRA and CDR2 is YSYEKL. V was cut by 2 bases and J by 6 bases, with 8 bases left in between. The chain's CDR3 is CASSQTGRNSPLHF. For the CDR3, the DNA is TGCGCCAGCAGCCAAACAGGACGTAATTCACCCCTCCACTTT.

This clonotype was counted a few times. The rearrangement joins TRBV28 to TRBJ2-7; D remains unclear. CDR3 length: 14 residues. The V end lost 6 bases, the J end lost 5 bases, and 17 bases lay between the germline ends. Germline loops: CDR1 MDHEN, CDR2 SYDVKM. The CDR3 reads CASRAPPGIHEQYF. DNA of the CDR3: TGTGCCAGCAGAGCCCCTCCAGGTATCCACGAGCAGTACTTC.